The TCR beta chain under discussion was sequenced for a study of Graves' ophthalmopathy and Graves' hyperthyroidism. This clonotype was seen a single time. The CDR3 loop spans 13 amino acids. The V and J ends lost 10 bases and 7 bases respectively, with 14 bases between them. CDR1 and CDR2 (germline): ENHRY, SYGVKD. TCR beta CDR3 regions were amplified from RNA transcripts. The first round was an RT-PCR with HTBI primers, and the second round was a multiplex PCR. MiXCR, applied by TCRdb to the multiplex PCR reads, yields one record per CDR3 protein. The data contain roughly 220,000 distinct CDR3 sequences, about 46% of them seen just once; the ten biggest clones take up around 47%.

The rearrangement uses TRBV10-3 and TRBJ1-6; no clear D gene. The sequence derives from an adult man with Graves' ophthalmopathy. Sequencing input: peripheral blood. CDR3 nucleotide sequence: TGTGCCACCCAAGGGTATCGGAATTCACCCCTCCACTTT. Amino acids: CATQGYRNSPLHF.